Listed below are T cell receptor beta chains from one sample, sequenced in a study of T cells in Graves' hyperthyroidism and ophthalmopathy. TCRdb fed the multiplex PCR reads into MiXCR, producing one record per CDR3 protein. The sample has around 300,000 distinct CDR3 sequences, roughly an eighth seen once. Sequenced material: blood. The receptors originated from a woman aged 40 to 50 with Graves' hyperthyroidism. CDR3s include the opening cysteine and the closing phenylalanine or tryptophan. Each record gives: J gene, D gene, clone size, V gene, CDR3 protein, CDR3 DNA. The D gene is left open where the match is weak. The size entry is marked missing in some rows and otherwise reads once, few, many or a size class.

TRBJ2-2 TRBD2 . TRBV9 CASSVVSGSFTGELFF TGTGCCAGCAGCGTAGTTAGCGGGAGTTTCACCGGGGAGCTGTTTTTT
TRBJ2-3 . many TRBV12-3/TRBV12-4 CASSLLAADTQYF TGTGCCAGCAGTTTACTAGCAGCAGATACGCAGTATTTT
TRBJ2-5 . many TRBV27 CASRPRDQETQYF TGTGCCAGCAGACCCAGGGACCAAGAGACCCAGTACTTC
TRBJ2-1 TRBD2 . TRBV19 CASSIDRGGEQFF TGTGCCAGTAGTATCGACCGGGGGGGTGAGCAGTTCTTC
TRBJ1-2 . few TRBV4-1 CASSPFSGDYGYTF TGCGCCAGCAGCCCCTTTTCAGGGGACTATGGCTACACCTTC
TRBJ2-3 TRBD2 few TRBV27 CASSLWTSGGDTQYF TGTGCCAGCAGTTTATGGACTAGCGGGGGGGACACGCAGTATTTT
TRBJ1-5 . many TRBV10-3 CAISEDGQPQHF TGTGCCATCAGCGAGGACGGTCAGCCCCAGCATTTT
TRBJ1-1 . few TRBV24-1 CATSAGGVGNTEAFF TGTGCCACCAGTGCCGGGGGGGTGGGGAACACTGAAGCTTTCTTT
TRBJ1-4 . many TRBV9 CASSGGATTNEKLFF TGTGCCAGCAGCGGAGGCGCCACAACTAATGAAAAACTGTTTTTT
TRBJ2-3 . many TRBV12-3/TRBV12-4 CASSLGRAADTQYF TGTGCCAGCAGTTTGGGCAGGGCGGCAGATACGCAGTATTTT
TRBJ2-1 . many TRBV7-3 CASSLTARFEQFF TGTGCCAGCAGCTTAACGGCTAGATTCGAGCAGTTCTTC
TRBJ2-1 . many TRBV7-9 CASRSGGSYNEQFF TGTGCCAGCAGATCAGGAGGATCCTACAATGAGCAGTTCTTC
TRBJ2-7 TRBD2 . TRBV25-1 CASSAPSGFYEQYF TGTGCCAGCAGTGCACCTAGCGGGTTCTACGAGCAGTACTTC
TRBJ1-6 TRBD1 few TRBV19 CASSPDRGLPHF TGTGCCAGTAGCCCCGACAGGGGCCTTCCCCACTTT
TRBJ1-1 TRBD1 many TRBV10-3 CAISRQGPNTEAFF TGTGCCATCAGCAGACAGGGTCCGAACACTGAAGCTTTCTTT
TRBJ2-5 TRBD2 . TRBV20-1 CSARGTSIHF TGCAGTGCTAGGGGGACTAGCATACACTTC
TRBJ1-5 TRBD1 many TRBV28 CASSPQRTGVNQPQHF TGTGCCAGCAGTCCACAACGGACAGGCGTTAATCAGCCCCAGCATTTT
TRBJ2-1 . many TRBV11-1 CASSLSWAGVGEQFF TGTGCCAGCAGCTTATCCTGGGCAGGGGTCGGTGAGCAGTTCTTC
TRBJ2-7 . . TRBV20-1 CSARDHALVSYEQYF TGCAGTGCTAGAGATCATGCTCTCGTCTCCTACGAGCAGTACTTC
TRBJ2-1 TRBD2 many TRBV5-6 CASSLGLAGRIEQFF TGTGCCAGCAGCCTAGGCCTAGCGGGAAGAATTGAGCAGTTCTTC
TRBJ1-1 . many TRBV20-1 CSARQDRYTEAFF TGCAGTGCCCGACAGGACCGCTACACTGAAGCTTTCTTT
TRBJ2-5 . many TRBV12-3/TRBV12-4 CASGWDRETQYF TGTGCCAGCGGATGGGATAGAGAGACCCAGTACTTC
TRBJ2-5 . . TRBV2 CASSEAAGLREETQYF TGTGCCAGCAGTGAAGCTGCGGGTTTAAGGGAAGAGACCCAGTACTTC
TRBJ2-1 . many TRBV28 CASSIPGTPYNEQFF TGTGCCAGCAGTATACCCGGGACACCCTACAATGAGCAGTTCTTC
TRBJ2-4 TRBD2 few TRBV27 CASRATRLAGAKNIQYF TGTGCCAGCAGAGCCACTAGACTAGCGGGAGCCAAAAACATTCAGTACTTC
TRBJ2-2 TRBD1 many TRBV2 CASSEQGAPTSRELFF TGTGCCAGCAGTGAGCAGGGGGCGCCCACCTCTAGGGAGCTGTTTTTT
TRBJ2-7 TRBD2 many TRBV2 CASSERLAFNYEQYF TGTGCCAGCAGTGAAAGACTAGCCTTCAACTACGAGCAGTACTTC
TRBJ2-7 TRBD2 many TRBV5-1 CASRWSGLAGEQYF TGCGCCAGCAGGTGGAGCGGACTAGCTGGTGAGCAGTACTTC
TRBJ2-5 TRBD2 . TRBV28 CASRASGSAWTQYF TGTGCCAGCAGAGCTAGCGGGTCGGCGTGGACCCAGTACTTC
TRBJ2-7 TRBD2 many TRBV5-1 CASSSWTSGNLPYEQYF TGCGCCAGCAGCTCGTGGACTAGCGGGAACCTACCCTACGAGCAGTACTTC